This T cell receptor beta chain was identified during a study of T cells in Graves' hyperthyroidism and ophthalmopathy. Diagnostic decisions used clinical symptoms, serum thyroxine and TRAb, thyroid ultrasound and orbital computed tomography. Study findings and constraints: Ophthalmopathy, as predicted by the model, came a median around 7 months after the prediction. Also found in blood were most expanded thyroid clonotypes above 0.001.

Amplification of TCR beta CDR3 regions used RNA as the template. A first-round RT-PCR of the TCR CDR3 used the HTBI primer set. MiXCR was run by TCRdb on the multiplex PCR reads, yielding one entry per CDR3 protein. The sample contains under 300,000 distinct CDR3 sequences, roughly 22% of which appear only once. The germline V and J ends were trimmed by 1 base and 6 bases, with 9 bases remaining between them. The CDR3 runs to 13 residues. CDR1 and CDR2 (germline): SEHNR, FQNEAQ (reference sequence). Notes on this clonotype: Its specificity is not known.

This sequence joins TRBV7-9 and TRBJ1-1; D is unresolved. This sequence was found in a man aged 25-40 years with Graves' ophthalmopathy. The sample taken for sequencing was blood. CDR3 region: CASSLVQGPEAFF. In DNA form, the CDR3 reads TGTGCCAGCAGCTTAGTACAAGGACCTGAAGCTTTCTTT.